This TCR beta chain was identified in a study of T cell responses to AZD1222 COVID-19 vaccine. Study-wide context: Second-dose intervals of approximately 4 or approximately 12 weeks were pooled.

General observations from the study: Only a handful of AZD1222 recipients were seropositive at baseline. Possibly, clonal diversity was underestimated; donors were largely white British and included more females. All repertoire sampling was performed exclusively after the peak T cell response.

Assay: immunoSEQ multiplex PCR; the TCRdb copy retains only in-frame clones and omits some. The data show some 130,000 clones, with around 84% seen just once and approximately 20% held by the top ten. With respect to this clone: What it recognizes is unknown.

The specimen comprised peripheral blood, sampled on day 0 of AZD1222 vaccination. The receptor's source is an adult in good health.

The CDR3 reads CASTTGSPRSGYTF. Here the CDR3 DNA reads TGTGCCAGCACCACAGGAAGTCCGCGAAGTGGCTACACCTTC. The V gene is TRBV5-6, the J gene TRBJ1-2; D is perhaps TRBD1 (5 bases). Germline loops: CDR1 SGHDT, CDR2 YYEEEE. This CDR3 is built from 14 residues. V was clipped by 6 bases and J by 7 bases, with 19 bases between them.